The next 9 T cell receptor beta chains were all read from a single sample in a study of blood T cell repertoires in COVID-19. Using immunoSEQ multiplex PCR, the repertoire was profiled, and TCRdb retains in-frame clones only, with some absent. Of under 80,000 clones in the sample, about 88% were seen once. Sequencing input: peripheral blood. The receptors originated from a human donor in a cohort sampled during active COVID-19.

This chain uses TRBV24-1 with TRBJ2-1, with D possibly matching TRBD2 (5 bases). Trimming cost V 5 bases and J 7 bases, with 17 bases left between them. The germline V gene has CDR1 KGHDR and CDR2 SFDVKD. The CDR3 is 15 amino acids. CDR3 region: CATSGRTWNVNEQFF. The CDR3 DNA is TGTGCCACCAGTGGTCGGACTTGGAACGTTAATGAGCAGTTCTTC.

The chain is built from TRBV3-1 (or the pseudogene TRBV3-2) and TRBJ2-1; 8 nucleotides align to TRBD2. The trim removed 4 bases at V and 7 bases at J, leaving 9 bases unmatched. Per the germline V gene, CDR1 is LGHDT and CDR2 is YNNKEL (reference sequence). CDR3 length: 15 amino acids. The CDR3 loop reads CASSLLAGGGNEQFF. The CDR3 DNA is TGTGCCAGCAGCCTTCTTGCGGGAGGAGGTAATGAGCAGTTCTTC.

The chain is built from TRBV24-1 and TRBJ2-1, with TRBD1 matching over 7 bases. V trimming: 6 bases; J trimming: 8 bases; junction bases outside the gene matches: 12. The germline V gene encodes CDR1 KGHDR and CDR2 SFDVKD. This CDR3 comprises 15 residues. CDR3 nucleotides: TGTGCCACCAGTCGTGCCTCCCAGGGGGTGGATGAGCAGTTCTTC. This gives the protein CATSRASQGVDEQFF.

This chain uses TRBV19 with TRBJ2-3, with 8 bases lining up with TRBD2. The V segment lost 7 bases and the J segment 4 bases; nucleotides outside the gene matches: 10. The CDR3 spans 15 residues. CDR1 is LNHDA, CDR2 SQIVND, per germline (reference sequence). The CDR3 is CASISRGLGADTQYF. Written as DNA, the CDR3 is TGTGCCAGTATCTCTAGGGGACTAGGGGCAGATACGCAGTATTTT.

In DNA, the CDR3 is TGTGCCAGCAGTTACTCGCAGGGGACTGAAGCTTTCTTT. Residues: CASSYSQGTEAFF. The rearrangement uses TRBV6-6 and TRBJ1-1, with D tentatively TRBD1 (6 bases). The length of the CDR3 is 13 residues. V was cut by 0 bases and J by 5 bases, with 7 bases left in between. From germline, CDR1 is MNHNY and CDR2 SVGAGI (reference sequence).

The V call is TRBV6-4, the J call TRBJ1-4; D is perhaps TRBD1 (6 bases). V dropped 2 bases and J dropped 11 bases, with 12 bases sitting between them. The CDR3 length is 13 residues. Germline assignment: CDR1 MRHNA and CDR2 SNTAGT. DNA for the CDR3: TGTGCCAGCAGTGACCCGAATACAGGGAAACTGTTTTTT. It yields the protein CASSDPNTGKLFF.

The rearrangement joins TRBV2 to TRBJ2-1; 8 nucleotides agree with TRBD2. The germline V gene encodes CDR1 SNHLY and CDR2 FYNNEI. The CDR3 covers 18 residues. The trim removed 0 bases at V and 8 bases at J, leaving 15 bases unmatched. CDR3 nucleotide sequence: TGTGCCAGCAGTGAAGCCCGGTCCCCGGGACTAGTGTTCGATGAGCAGTTCTTC. Its protein product is CASSEARSPGLVFDEQFF.

The gene calls are TRBV19 and TRBJ1-2; D is unclear. V dropped 5 bases and J dropped 1 base, with 5 bases sitting between them. Germline V gene sequence: CDR1 LNHDA, CDR2 SQIVND (reference sequence). This CDR3 spans 12 amino acids. The CDR3 reads CASSSLNYGYTF. In DNA form, the CDR3 reads TGTGCCAGTAGTTCCCTTAACTATGGCTACACCTTC.

The chain is built from TRBV3-1 (or the pseudogene TRBV3-2) and TRBJ2-4; a possible D gene is TRBD2 (7 bases). The CDR3 has 19 residues. Germline V gives CDR1 LGHDT, CDR2 YNNKEL (reference sequence). The V end lost 2 bases, the J end lost 5 bases, and 25 bases lay between the germline ends. The CDR3 protein is CASSQPWRTGTGGQNIQYF. Written as DNA, the CDR3 is TGTGCCAGCAGCCAACCCTGGAGAACTGGGACCGGGGGGCAAAACATTCAGTACTTC.